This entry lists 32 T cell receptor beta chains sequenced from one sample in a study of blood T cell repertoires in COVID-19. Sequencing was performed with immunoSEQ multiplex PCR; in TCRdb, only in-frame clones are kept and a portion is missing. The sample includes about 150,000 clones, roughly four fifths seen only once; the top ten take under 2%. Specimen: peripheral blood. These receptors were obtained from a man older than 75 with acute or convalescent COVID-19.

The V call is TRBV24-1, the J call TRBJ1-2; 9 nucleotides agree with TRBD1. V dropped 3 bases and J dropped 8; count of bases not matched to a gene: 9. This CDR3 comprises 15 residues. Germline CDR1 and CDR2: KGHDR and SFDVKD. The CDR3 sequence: CATSDTRQGVMGYTF. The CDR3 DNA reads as TGTGCCACCAGTGATACCCGACAGGGGGTAATGGGCTACACCTTC.

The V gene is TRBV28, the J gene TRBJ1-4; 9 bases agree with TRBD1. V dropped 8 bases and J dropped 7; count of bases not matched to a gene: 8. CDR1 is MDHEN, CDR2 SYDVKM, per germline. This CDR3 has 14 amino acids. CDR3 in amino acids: CASGPTGGSEKLFF. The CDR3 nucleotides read TGTGCCAGCGGCCCGACAGGGGGGAGTGAAAAACTGTTTTTT.

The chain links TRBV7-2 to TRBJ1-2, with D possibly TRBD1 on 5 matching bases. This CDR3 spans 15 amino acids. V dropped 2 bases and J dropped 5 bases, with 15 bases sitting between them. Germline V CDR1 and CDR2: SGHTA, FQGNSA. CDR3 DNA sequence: TGTGCCAGCAGCTTACAGCAGGGAATATTATATGGCTACACCTTC. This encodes CASSLQQGILYGYTF.

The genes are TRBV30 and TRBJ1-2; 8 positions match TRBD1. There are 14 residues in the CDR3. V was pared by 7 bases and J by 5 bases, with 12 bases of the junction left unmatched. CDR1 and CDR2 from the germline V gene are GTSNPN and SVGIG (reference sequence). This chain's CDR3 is CASPGTGRQYGYTF. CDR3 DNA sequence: TGTGCCTCCCCCGGGACAGGACGCCAATATGGCTACACCTTC.

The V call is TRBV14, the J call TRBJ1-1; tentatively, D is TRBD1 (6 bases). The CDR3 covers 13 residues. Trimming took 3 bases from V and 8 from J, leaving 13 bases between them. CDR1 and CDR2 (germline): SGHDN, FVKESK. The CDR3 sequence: CASSHGGPGEAFF. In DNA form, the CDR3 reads TGTGCCAGCAGCCACGGGGGGCCCGGGGAAGCTTTCTTT.

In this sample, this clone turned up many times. The CDR3 region is CSVDTGNTGELFF. The CDR3 coding sequence is TGCAGCGTTGATACAGGGAACACCGGGGAGCTGTTTTTT. This chain joins TRBV29-1 and TRBJ2-2, with D possibly matching TRBD1 (5 bases). The CDR3 contains 13 residues. Germline V gives CDR1 SQVTM, CDR2 ANQGSEA. V was shortened by 3 bases and J by 1 base, with 6 bases between the two germline ends.

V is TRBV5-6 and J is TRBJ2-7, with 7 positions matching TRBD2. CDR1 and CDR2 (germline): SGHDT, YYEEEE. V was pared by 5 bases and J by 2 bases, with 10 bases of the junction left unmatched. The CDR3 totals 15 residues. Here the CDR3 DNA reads TGTGCCAGCAGAGGGAGGGCAGGGATCCCCTACGAGCAGTACGTC. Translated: CASRGRAGIPYEQYV.

The CDR3 spells CASTDRVKAFF. Here the CDR3 DNA reads TGTGCCAGCACCGACAGGGTGAAGGCTTTCTTT. The chain recombines TRBV6-5 with TRBJ1-1; 7 bases agree with TRBD1. J gave up 11 bases and V 7 bases, and 7 bases lay outside the gene matches. This CDR3 has 11 residues. Germline V gives CDR1 MNHEY, CDR2 SVGAGI.

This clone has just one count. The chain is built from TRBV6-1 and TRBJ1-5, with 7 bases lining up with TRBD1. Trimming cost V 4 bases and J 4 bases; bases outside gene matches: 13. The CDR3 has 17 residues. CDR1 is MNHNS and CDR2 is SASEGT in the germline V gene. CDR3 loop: CASSGLVDRVGNQPQHF. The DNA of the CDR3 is TGTGCCAGCAGTGGACTTGTCGACAGGGTTGGGAATCAGCCCCAGCATTTT.

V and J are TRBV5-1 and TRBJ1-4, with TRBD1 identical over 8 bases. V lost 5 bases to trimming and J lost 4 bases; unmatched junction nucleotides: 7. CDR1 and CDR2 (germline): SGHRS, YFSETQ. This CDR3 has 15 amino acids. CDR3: CASRADRAYNEKLFF. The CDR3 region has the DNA TGCGCCAGCAGAGCGGACAGGGCTTATAATGAAAAACTGTTTTTT.

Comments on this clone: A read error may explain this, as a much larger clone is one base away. The CDR3 protein is CASKTEETEEAFF. The CDR3 bases are TGTGCCAGCAAAACCGAAGAGACAGAAGAAGCTTTCTTT. The chain has TRBV12-3 or TRBV12-4 and TRBJ1-1, with TRBD1 as a possible D gene (5 bases). The V and J ends lost 7 bases and 8 bases respectively, with 17 bases between them. The CDR3 sequence is 13 residues long.

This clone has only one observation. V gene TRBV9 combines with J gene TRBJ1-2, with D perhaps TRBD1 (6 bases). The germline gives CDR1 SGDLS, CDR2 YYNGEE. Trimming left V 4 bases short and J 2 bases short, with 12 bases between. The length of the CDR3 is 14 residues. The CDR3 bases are TGTGCCAGCAGCCAATCGACAGGAAACTATGGCTACACCTTC. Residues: CASSQSTGNYGYTF.

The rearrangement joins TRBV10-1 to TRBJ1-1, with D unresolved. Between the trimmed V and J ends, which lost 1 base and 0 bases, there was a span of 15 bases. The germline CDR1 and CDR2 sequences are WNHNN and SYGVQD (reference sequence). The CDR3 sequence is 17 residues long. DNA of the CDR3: TGCGCCAGCAGTGAGTATGAGGAAACGTGGGTGAACACTGAAGCTTTCTTT. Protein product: CASSEYEETWVNTEAFF.

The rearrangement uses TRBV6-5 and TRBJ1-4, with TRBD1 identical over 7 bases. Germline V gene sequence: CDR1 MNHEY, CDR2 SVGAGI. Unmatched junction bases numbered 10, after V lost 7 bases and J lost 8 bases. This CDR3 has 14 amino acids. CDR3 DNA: TGTGCCAGCACTTCCGGGGACAGACGCGAAAAACTGTTTTTT. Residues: CASTSGDRREKLFF.

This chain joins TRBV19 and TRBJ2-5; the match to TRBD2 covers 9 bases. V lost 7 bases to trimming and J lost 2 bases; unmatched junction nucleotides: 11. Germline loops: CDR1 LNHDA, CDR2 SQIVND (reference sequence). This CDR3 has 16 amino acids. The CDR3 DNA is TGTGCCAGTAAAGAGCGGGGGGCGATTTTACAAGAGACCCAGTACTTC. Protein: CASKERGAILQETQYF.

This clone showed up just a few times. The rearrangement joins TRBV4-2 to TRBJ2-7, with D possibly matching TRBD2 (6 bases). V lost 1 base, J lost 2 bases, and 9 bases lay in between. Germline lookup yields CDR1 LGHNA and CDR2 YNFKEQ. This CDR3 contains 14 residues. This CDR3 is CASSQVGGTYEQYF. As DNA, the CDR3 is TGTGCCAGCAGCCAAGTAGGCGGGACCTACGAGCAGTACTTC.

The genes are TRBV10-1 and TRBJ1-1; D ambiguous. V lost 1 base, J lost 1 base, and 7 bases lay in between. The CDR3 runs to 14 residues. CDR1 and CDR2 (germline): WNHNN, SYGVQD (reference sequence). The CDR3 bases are TGCGCCAGCAGTGAGTACAGATCGAACACTGAAGCTTTCTTT. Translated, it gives CASSEYRSNTEAFF.

The CDR3 loop is CASSARDRDQPQHF. In nucleotides, the CDR3 is TGTGCCAGCAGTGCCCGGGACAGGGATCAGCCCCAGCATTTT. The genes are TRBV6-6 and TRBJ1-5, with 9 bases lining up with TRBD1. Germline CDR1 is MNHNY and CDR2 is SVGAGI (reference sequence). The CDR3 has 14 residues. The V segment lost 5 bases and the J segment 5 bases; nucleotides outside the gene matches: 4.

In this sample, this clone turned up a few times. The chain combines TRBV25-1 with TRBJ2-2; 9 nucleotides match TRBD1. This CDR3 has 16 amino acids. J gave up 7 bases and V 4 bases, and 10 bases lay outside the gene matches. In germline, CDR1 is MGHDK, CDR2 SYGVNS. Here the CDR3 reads CASSVKNRGQNGELFF. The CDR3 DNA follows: TGTGCCAGCAGTGTTAAAAACAGGGGGCAGAACGGGGAGCTGTTTTTT.

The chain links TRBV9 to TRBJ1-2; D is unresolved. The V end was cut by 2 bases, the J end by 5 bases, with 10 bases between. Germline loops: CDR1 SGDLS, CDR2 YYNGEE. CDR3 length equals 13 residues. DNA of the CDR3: TGTGCCAGCAGCGTGGGAGGAGGGTATGGCTACACCTTC. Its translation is CASSVGGGYGYTF.

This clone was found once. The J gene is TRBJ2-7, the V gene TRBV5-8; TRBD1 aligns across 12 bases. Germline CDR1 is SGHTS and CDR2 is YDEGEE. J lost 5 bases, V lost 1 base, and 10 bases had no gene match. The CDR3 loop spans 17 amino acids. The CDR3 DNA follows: TGTGCCAGCAGCTTGTCTGGTTTTGGGACAGGGGGCGACGAGCAGTACTTC. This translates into CASSLSGFGTGGDEQYF.

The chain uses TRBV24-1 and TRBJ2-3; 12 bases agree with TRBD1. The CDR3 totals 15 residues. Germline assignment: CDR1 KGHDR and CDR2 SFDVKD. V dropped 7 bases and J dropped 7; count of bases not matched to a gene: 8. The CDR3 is CATSTGTGGAYTQYF. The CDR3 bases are TGTGCCACCAGCACCGGGACAGGGGGCGCGTATACGCAGTATTTT.

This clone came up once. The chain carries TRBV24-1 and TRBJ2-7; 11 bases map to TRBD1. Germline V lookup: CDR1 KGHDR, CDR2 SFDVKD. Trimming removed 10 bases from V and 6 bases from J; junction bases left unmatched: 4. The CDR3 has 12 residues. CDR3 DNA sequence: TGTGCCACGGACAGGGGGCCGAGCGAGCAGTACGTC. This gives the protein CATDRGPSEQYV.

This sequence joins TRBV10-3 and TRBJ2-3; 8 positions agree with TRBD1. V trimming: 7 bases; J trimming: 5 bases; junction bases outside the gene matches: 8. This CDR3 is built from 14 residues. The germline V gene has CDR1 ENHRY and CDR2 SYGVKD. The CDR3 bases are TGTGCCATCAAAGGGCAGGGGGCGAGAGATACGCAGTATTTT. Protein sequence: CAIKGQGARDTQYF.

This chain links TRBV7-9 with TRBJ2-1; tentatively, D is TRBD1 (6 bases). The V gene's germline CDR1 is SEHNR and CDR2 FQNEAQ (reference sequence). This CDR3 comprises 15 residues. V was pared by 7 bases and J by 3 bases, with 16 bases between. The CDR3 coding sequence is TGTGCCAGCATCACCCGGGACAAGGTCTACAATGAGCAGTTCTTC. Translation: CASITRDKVYNEQFF.

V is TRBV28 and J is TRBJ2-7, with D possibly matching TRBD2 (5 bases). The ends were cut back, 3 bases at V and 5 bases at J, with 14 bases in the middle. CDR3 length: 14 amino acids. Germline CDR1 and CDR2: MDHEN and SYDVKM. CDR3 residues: CASSLGPGWNEQYV. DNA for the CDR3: TGTGCCAGCAGTTTGGGTCCGGGGTGGAACGAGCAGTACGTC.

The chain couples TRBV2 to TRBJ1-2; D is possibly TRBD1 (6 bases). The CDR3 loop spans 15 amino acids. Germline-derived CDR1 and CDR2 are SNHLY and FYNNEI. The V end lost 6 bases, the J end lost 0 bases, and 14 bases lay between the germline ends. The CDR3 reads CASRPRTASNYGYTF. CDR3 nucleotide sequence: TGTGCCAGCAGGCCCCGGACAGCTTCTAACTATGGCTACACCTTC.

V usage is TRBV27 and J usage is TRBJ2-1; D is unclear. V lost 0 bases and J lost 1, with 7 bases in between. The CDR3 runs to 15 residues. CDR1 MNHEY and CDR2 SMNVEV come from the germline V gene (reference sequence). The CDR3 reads CASSLSWRSYNEQFF. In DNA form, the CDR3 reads TGTGCCAGCAGTTTATCGTGGAGATCCTACAATGAGCAGTTCTTC.

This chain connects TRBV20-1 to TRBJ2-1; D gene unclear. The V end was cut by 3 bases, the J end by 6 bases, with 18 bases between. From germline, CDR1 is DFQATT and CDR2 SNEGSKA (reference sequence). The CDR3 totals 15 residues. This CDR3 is CSASGRLTGGNEQFF. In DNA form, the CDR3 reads TGCAGTGCTAGTGGAAGACTGACCGGTGGCAATGAGCAGTTCTTC.

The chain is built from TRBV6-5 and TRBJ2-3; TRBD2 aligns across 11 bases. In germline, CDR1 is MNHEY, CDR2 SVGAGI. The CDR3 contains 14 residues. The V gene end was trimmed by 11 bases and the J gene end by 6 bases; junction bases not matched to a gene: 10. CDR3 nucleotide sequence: TGTGCCGGTAGCGGGGGGGCCGGTGAGGATACGCAGTATTTT. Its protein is CAGSGGAGEDTQYF.

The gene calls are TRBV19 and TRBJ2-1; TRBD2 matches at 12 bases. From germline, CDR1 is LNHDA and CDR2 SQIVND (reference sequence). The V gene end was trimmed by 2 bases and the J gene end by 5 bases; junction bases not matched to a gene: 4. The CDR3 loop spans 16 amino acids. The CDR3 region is CASSIYTSGGHNEQFF. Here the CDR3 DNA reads TGTGCCAGTAGTATATATACTAGCGGGGGGCACAATGAGCAGTTCTTC. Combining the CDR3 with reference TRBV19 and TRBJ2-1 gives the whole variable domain DGGITQSPKYLFRKEGQNVTLSCEQNLNHDAMYWYRQDPGQGLRLIYYSQIVNDFQKGDIAEGYSVSREKKESFPLTVTSAQKNPTAFYLCASSIYTSGGHNEQFFGPGTRLTVL.

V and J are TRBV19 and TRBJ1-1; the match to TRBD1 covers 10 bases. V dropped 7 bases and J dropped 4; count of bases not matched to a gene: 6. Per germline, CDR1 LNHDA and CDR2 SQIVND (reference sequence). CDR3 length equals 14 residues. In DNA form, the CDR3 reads TGTGCCAGTAAGGTTAGGGACAGGGGCACTGAAGCTTTCTTT. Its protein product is CASKVRDRGTEAFF.